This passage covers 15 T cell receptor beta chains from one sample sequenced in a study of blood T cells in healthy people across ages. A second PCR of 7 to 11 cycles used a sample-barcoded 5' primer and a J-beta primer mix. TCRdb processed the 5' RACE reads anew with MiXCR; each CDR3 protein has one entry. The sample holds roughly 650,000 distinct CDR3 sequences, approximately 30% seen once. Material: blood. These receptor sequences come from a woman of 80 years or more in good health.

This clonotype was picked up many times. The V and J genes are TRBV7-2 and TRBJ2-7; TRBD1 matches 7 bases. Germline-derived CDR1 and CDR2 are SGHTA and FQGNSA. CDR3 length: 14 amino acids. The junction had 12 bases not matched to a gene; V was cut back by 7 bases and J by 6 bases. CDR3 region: CASNSGQARIEQYF. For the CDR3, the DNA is TGTGCCAGCAACTCCGGACAGGCCCGAATCGAGCAGTACTTC.

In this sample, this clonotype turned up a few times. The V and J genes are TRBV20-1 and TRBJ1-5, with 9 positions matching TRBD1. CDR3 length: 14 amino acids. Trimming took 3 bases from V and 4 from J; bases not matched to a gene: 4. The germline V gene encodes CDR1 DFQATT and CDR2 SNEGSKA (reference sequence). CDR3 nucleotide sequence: TGCAGTGCTAGGGGGACAGGGAGGAATCAGCCCCAGCATTTT. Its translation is CSARGTGRNQPQHF.

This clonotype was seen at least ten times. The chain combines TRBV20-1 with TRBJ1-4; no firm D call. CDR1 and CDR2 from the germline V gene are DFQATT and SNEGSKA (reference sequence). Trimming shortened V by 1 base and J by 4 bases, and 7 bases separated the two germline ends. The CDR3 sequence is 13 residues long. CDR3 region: CSARVGGNEKLFF. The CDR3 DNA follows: TGCAGTGCTAGAGTGGGTGGTAATGAAAAACTGTTTTTT.

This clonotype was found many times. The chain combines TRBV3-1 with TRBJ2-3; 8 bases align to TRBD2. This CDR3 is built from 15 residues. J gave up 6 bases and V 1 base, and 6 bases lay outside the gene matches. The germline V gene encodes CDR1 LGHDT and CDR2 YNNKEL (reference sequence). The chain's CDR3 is CASSQAGGRRDTQYF. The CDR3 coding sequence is TGTGCCAGCAGCCAAGCGGGGGGGAGGAGGGATACGCAGTATTTT.

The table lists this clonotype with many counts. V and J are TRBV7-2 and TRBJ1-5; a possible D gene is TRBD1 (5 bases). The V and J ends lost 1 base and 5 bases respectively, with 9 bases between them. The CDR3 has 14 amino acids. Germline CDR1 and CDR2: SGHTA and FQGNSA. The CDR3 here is CASSLVGGDQPQHF. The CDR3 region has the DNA TGTGCCAGCAGCTTAGTGGGAGGGGATCAGCCCCAGCATTTT.

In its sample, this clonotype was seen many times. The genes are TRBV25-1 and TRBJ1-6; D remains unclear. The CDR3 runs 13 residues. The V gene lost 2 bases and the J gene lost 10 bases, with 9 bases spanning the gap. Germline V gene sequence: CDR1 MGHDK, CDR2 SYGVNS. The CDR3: CASSERRSSPLHF. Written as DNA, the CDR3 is TGTGCCAGCAGTGAACGCAGGAGCTCACCCCTCCACTTT.

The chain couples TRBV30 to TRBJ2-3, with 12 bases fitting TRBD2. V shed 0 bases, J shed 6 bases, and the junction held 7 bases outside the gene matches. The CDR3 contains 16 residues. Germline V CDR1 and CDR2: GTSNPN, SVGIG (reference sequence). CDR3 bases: TGTGCCTGGAGTGTACATCTAGCGGGGGGGCACGATACGCAGTATTTT. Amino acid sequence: CAWSVHLAGGHDTQYF.

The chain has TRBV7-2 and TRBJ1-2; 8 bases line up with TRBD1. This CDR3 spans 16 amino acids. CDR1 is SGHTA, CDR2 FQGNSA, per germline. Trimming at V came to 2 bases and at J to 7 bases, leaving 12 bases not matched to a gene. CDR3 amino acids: CASSLLVGQGASGYTF. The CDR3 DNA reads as TGTGCCAGCAGCTTACTAGTGGGGCAGGGGGCAAGTGGCTACACCTTC.

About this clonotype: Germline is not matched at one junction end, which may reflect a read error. The CDR3 nucleotides read TGTGCCAGCAGACTGGGACAGATCATCTCTGGGGCCAACGTCCGGACTTTC. This encodes CASRLGQIISGANVRTF. This chain uses TRBV6-1 with TRBJ2-6; TRBD1 matches 7 bases. Germline values: CDR1 MNHNS, CDR2 SASEGT. This CDR3 is 17 amino acids long.

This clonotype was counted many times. The DNA for the CDR3 is TGCGCCGCGGGCAGCCACAATGAGCAGTTCTTC. Its protein product is CAAGSHNEQFF. This chain links TRBV20-1 with TRBJ2-1, with D tentatively TRBD2 (5 bases). This CDR3 is 11 amino acids long. In germline, CDR1 is DFQATT, CDR2 SNEGSKA (reference sequence).

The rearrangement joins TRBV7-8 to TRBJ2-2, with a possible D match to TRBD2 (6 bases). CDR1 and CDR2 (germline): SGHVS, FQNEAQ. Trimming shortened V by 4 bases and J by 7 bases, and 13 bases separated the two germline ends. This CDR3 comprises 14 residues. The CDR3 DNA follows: TGTGCCAGCAGCTCCGGGGGATCGGGCGGGGAGCTGTTTTTT. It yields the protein CASSSGGSGGELFF.

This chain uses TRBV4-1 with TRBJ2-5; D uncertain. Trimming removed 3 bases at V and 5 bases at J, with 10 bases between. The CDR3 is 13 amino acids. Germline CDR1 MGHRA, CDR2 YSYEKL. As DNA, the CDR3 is TGCGCCAGCAGCCACGACACGCAGGAGACCCAGTACTTC. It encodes CASSHDTQETQYF.

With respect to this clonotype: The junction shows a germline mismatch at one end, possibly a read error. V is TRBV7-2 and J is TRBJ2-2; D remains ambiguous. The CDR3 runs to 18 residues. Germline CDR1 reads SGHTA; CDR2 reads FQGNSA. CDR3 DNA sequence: TGTGCCAGCAGCTTAGTTGCAGGACCAATTCGAAACACAGGGGAGCTGTTTTTT. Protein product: CASSLVAGPIRNTGELFF.

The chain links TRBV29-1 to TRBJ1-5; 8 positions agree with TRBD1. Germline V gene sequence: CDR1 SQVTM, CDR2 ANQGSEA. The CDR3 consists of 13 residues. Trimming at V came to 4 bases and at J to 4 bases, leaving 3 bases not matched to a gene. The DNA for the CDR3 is TGCAGCGTTGGGACAGGGACTAATCAGCCCCAGCATTTT. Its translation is CSVGTGTNQPQHF.

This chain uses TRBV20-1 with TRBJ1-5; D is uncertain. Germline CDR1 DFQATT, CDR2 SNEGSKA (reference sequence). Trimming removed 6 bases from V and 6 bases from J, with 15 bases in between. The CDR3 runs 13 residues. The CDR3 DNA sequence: TGCAGTGCGGTGGGCGGAGTGGGTCAGCCCCAGCATTTT. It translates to CSAVGGVGQPQHF.